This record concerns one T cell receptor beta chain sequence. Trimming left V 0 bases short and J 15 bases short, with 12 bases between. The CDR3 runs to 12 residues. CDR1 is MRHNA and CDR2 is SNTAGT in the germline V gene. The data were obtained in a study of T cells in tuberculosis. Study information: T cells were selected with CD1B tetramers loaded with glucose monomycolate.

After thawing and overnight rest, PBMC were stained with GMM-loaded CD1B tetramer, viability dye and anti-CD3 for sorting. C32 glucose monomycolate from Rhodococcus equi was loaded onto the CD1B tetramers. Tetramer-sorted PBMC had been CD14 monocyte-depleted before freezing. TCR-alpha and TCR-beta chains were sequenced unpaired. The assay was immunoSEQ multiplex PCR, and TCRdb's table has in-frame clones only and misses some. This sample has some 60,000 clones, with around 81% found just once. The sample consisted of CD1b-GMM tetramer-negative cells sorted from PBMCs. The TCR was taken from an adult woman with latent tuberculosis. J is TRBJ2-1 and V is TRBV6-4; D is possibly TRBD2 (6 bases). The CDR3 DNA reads TGTGCCAGCAGTGACTCCCCGGGAGTTAGGTTCTTC. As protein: CASSDSPGVRFF.